One and the same sample provided the 8 T cell receptor beta chains below, sequenced in a study of OX40 agonist ivuxolimab in advanced cancers. Profiling relied on immunoSEQ multiplex PCR, and the TCRdb table lists in-frame clones only, not all of them. The sample lists under 85,000 clones, roughly 92% occurring once. The sample was CD4+ or CD8+ T cells sorted from blood, taken in a trial of the OX40 agonist ivuxolimab. Every receptor here comes from an adult with an advanced solid tumor such as melanoma, head and neck, liver or kidney cancer.

The chain has TRBV5-6 and TRBJ1-2; tentative D call: TRBD1 (5 bases). V was shortened by 0 bases and J by 8 bases, with 11 bases between the two germline ends. The CDR3 extends over 13 amino acids. Germline V gene lookup returns CDR1 SGHDT and CDR2 YYEEEE. CDR3 loop: CASSLGVTGGYTF. Here the CDR3 DNA reads TGTGCCAGCAGCTTGGGGGTCACAGGCGGCTACACCTTC.

This clone was observed a single time. The V and J genes are TRBV2 and TRBJ1-1, with a tentative D call TRBD1 (5 bases). This CDR3 comprises 14 residues. The V end was cut by 2 bases, the J end by 3 bases, with 10 bases between. CDR1 SNHLY and CDR2 FYNNEI come from the germline V gene. In DNA form, the CDR3 reads TGTGCCAGCAGTGAAATTAGGGGTGACACTGAAGCTTTCTTT. As protein: CASSEIRGDTEAFF.

The gene calls are TRBV30 and TRBJ2-5; D perhaps matches TRBD1 (6 bases). The CDR3 is 14 residues long. Trimming shortened V by 2 bases and J by 2 bases, and 12 bases separated the two germline ends. In germline, CDR1 is GTSNPN, CDR2 SVGIG (reference sequence). As DNA, the CDR3 is TGTGCCTGGAGTCAGATAGGGGGACAAGAGACCCAGTACTTC. Protein: CAWSQIGGQETQYF.

As DNA, the CDR3 is TGTGCCAGCCTAAGCGGGGGGAGACGGTCCTACGAGCAGTACTTC. Protein sequence: CASLSGGRRSYEQYF. The chain recombines TRBV2 with TRBJ2-7; 9 bases agree with TRBD2. CDR1 is SNHLY and CDR2 is FYNNEI in the germline V gene. The ends lost 8 bases at V and 1 base at J; junction bases unmatched: 9. The CDR3 has 15 residues. Variable domain in full (rest from reference TRBV2 and TRBJ2-7): EPEVTQTPSHQVTQMGQEVILRCVPISNHLYFYWYRQILGQKVEFLVSFYNNEISEKSEIFDDQFSVERPDGSNFTLKIRSTKLEDSAMYFCASLSGGRRSYEQYFGPGTRLTVT.

The rearrangement links TRBV4-2 to TRBJ1-3; D possibly corresponds to TRBD1 (5 bases). Germline V gene lookup returns CDR1 LGHNA and CDR2 YNFKEQ. Between the trimmed V and J ends, which lost 4 bases and 0 bases, there was a span of 16 bases. The CDR3 is 17 residues long. The CDR3 DNA reads TGTGCCAGCAGCCGGGAGACAGTCCTAAGCTCTGGAAACACCATATATTTT. It yields the protein CASSRETVLSSGNTIYF.

J is TRBJ1-1 and V is TRBV29-1; a possible D gene is TRBD1 (5 bases). With 7 bases removed from V and 5 bases from J, the gap between germline ends came to 17 bases. CDR3 size: 13 residues. Germline CDR1 is SQVTM and CDR2 is ANQGSEA. The CDR3 region is CSATRGVKTEAFF. CDR3 coding DNA: TGCAGCGCAACTCGGGGGGTCAAAACTGAAGCTTTCTTT. Looking up the rest from reference TRBV29-1 and TRBJ1-1 gives the full variable domain: SAVISQKPSRDICQRGTSLTIQCQVDSQVTMMFWYRQQPGQSLTLIATANQGSEATYESGFVIDKFPISRPNLTFSTLTVSNMSPEDSSIYLCSATRGVKTEAFFGQGTRLTVV.

This chain links TRBV10-3 with TRBJ2-3; unclear D gene. V lost 4 bases to trimming and J lost 0 bases, with 5 bases between them. This CDR3 region has 13 residues. The germline CDR1 and CDR2 sequences are ENHRY and SYGVKD. In DNA, the CDR3 is TGTGCCATCAGTGTGGGAAGCACAGATACGCAGTATTTT. It is translated as CAISVGSTDTQYF.

This chain's CDR3 is CASSKAWFGQFF. The CDR3 DNA sequence: TGTGCCAGCAGCAAAGCGTGGTTCGGGCAGTTCTTC. The chain uses TRBV21-1 and TRBJ2-1; the table names TRBD2, a call not compared with the DNA. TRBV21-1 is a pseudogene. The CDR3 sequence is 12 residues long.